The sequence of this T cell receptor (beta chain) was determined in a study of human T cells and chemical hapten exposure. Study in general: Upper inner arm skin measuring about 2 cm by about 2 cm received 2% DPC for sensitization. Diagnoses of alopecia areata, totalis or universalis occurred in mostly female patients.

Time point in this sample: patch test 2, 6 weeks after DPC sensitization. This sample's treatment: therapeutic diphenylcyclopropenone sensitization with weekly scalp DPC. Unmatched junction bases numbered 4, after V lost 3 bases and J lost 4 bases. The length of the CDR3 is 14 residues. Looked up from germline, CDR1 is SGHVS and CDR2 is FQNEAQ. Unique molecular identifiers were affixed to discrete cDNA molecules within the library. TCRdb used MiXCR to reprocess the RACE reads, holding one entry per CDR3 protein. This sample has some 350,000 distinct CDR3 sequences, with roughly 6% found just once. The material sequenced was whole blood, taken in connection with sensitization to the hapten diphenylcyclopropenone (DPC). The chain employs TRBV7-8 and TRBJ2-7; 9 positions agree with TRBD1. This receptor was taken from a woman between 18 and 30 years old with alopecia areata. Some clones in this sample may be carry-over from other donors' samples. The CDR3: CASSFPGQGYEQYF. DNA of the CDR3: TGTGCCAGCAGCTTCCCGGGACAGGGATACGAGCAGTACTTC. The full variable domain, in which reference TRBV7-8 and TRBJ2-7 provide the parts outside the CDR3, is GAGVSQSPRYKVAKRGQDVALRCDPISGHVSLFWYQQALGQGPEFLTYFQNEAQLDKSGLPSDRFFAERPEGSVSTLKIQRTQQEDSAVYLCASSFPGQGYEQYFGPGTRLTVT.